This T cell receptor beta chain stems from a study of immune cell composition in non-small cell lung cancer. Assay: immunoSEQ multiplex PCR; the TCRdb copy retains only in-frame clones and omits some. Of thousands of clones listed, roughly 83% are singletons. Germline assignment: CDR1 SGHNT and CDR2 YENEEA. Trimming left V 5 bases short and J 4 bases short, with 14 bases between. The CDR3 covers 15 residues. Findings and limits, study-wide: Squamous lung tumours showed higher top 10 clone scores and clonality than adenocarcinomas. Squamous carcinomas (75%) more often had tumour-associated clones >0.5% than adenocarcinomas (around 33%). Adenocarcinomas with higher top tumour-associated clone frequency had more reactive TILs.

With regard to this clone: As yet, its antigen is unknown.

What was sequenced was lung tumor tissue. The receptor's source is a human donor with non-small cell lung cancer. This sequence joins TRBV11-3 and TRBJ1-4; no reliable D call. The DNA of the CDR3 is TGTGCCAGCAGCCCCTCTGGGGTCCTTAATGAAAAACTGTTTTTT. Protein sequence: CASSPSGVLNEKLFF.